Listed below are T cell receptor beta chains from one sample, sequenced in a study of shared clonotypes between healthy human individuals. Using immunoSEQ multiplex PCR, the repertoire was profiled, and TCRdb retains in-frame clones only, with some absent. Of 2,500,000 or so clones in the sample, 85% to 95% were seen once. Sequencing was carried out using naive CD4+ T cells sorted from blood. The receptors derive from a man aged 18 to 35 in good health. Both conserved end residues are part of each CDR3. A D gene is named only where the DNA matches it firmly. Some rows mark clone size as missing; the rest say once, few, many or name a class of expanded clone.

>NA|NA|TRBJ2-6|TRBV30
CAWSRTSGANVLTF
TGTGCCTGGAGTAGAACATCTGGGGCCAACGTCCTGACTTTC
>NA|TRBD2|TRBJ2-7|TRBV6-6
CASRRGVNSYEQYF
TGTGCCAGCAGACGGGGGGTTAACTCCTACGAGCAGTACTTC
>NA|NA|TRBJ2-2|TRBV13
CASSLFFRGITGELFF
TGTGCCAGCAGCTTATTCTTTAGGGGAATCACCGGGGAGCTGTTTTTT
>NA|NA|TRBJ2-7|TRBV29-1
CSVEIGGYEQYF
TGCAGCGTTGAAATTGGGGGCTACGAGCAGTACTTC
>NA|TRBD2|TRBJ2-2|TRBV11-2
CASSSFLRLAGPETGELFF
TGTGCCAGCAGTTCATTTTTGCGTCTAGCGGGACCCGAAACCGGGGAGCTGTTTTTT
>NA|NA|TRBJ2-6|TRBV6-5
CASSRTGSGANVLTF
TGTGCCAGCAGTCGAACCGGCTCTGGGGCCAACGTCCTGACTTTC
>NA|TRBD2|TRBJ2-7|TRBV2
CASSDSTSDTYEQYF
TGTGCCAGCAGTGACTCGACTAGCGATACCTACGAGCAGTACTTC
>few|NA|TRBJ1-1|TRBV29-1
CSVKLGAVSENTEAFF
TGCAGCGTTAAACTGGGGGCAGTCTCGGAGAACACTGAAGCTTTCTTT
>NA|NA|TRBJ1-1|TRBV10-2
CASTSHRENTEAFF
TGCGCCAGCACCTCTCACAGGGAAAACACTGAAGCTTTCTTT
>NA|NA|TRBJ1-1|TRBV6-5
CASGRGASNTEAFF
TGTGCCAGCGGCCGGGGGGCGTCGAACACTGAAGCTTTCTTT
>NA|TRBD2|TRBJ2-7|TRBV25-1
CASSIAGGYEQYF
TGTGCCAGCAGCATAGCGGGAGGCTACGAGCAGTACTTC
>NA|TRBD1|TRBJ1-2|TRBV2
CASSAVQGADGYTF
TGTGCCAGCAGTGCGGTACAGGGGGCTGATGGCTACACCTTC
>NA|TRBD1|TRBJ1-1|TRBV15
CATSRARTGEGNTEAFF
TGTGCCACCAGCAGAGCCCGAACAGGGGAAGGAAACACTGAAGCTTTCTTT
>NA|TRBD2|TRBJ2-3|TRBV2
CASNRLGGGTDTQYF
TGTGCCAGCAATAGGTTGGGGGGGGGCACAGATACGCAGTATTTT
>NA|TRBD2|TRBJ2-7|TRBV28
CASSSQRGGSYEQYF
TGTGCCAGCAGTTCCCAGCGGGGGGGCTCCTACGAGCAGTACTTC
>NA|TRBD2|TRBJ2-1|TRBV11-1
CASSLGRLAGGEQFF
TGTGCCAGCAGCTTAGGCCGGCTAGCGGGGGGTGAGCAGTTCTTC
>NA|TRBD2|TRBJ2-1|TRBV6-5
CASRPPSGEQFF
TGTGCCAGCAGGCCTCCTAGCGGGGAGCAGTTCTTC
>NA|TRBD1|TRBJ1-1|TRBV18
CASSARGPTEAFF
TGTGCCAGCTCAGCCAGGGGGCCTACTGAAGCTTTCTTT
>NA|TRBD2|TRBJ2-1|TRBV4-1
CASSQVLAGQRGYNEQFF
TGCGCCAGCAGCCAAGTGCTAGCGGGACAAAGAGGCTACAATGAGCAGTTCTTC
>NA|NA|TRBJ2-3|TRBV18
CASSPGTQQDTQYF
TGTGCCAGCTCACCAGGGACTCAACAAGATACGCAGTATTTT
>NA|NA|TRBJ1-2|TRBV5-1
CASSRWDVGNYGYTF
TGCGCCAGCAGCCGATGGGACGTCGGAAACTATGGCTACACCTTC
>NA|NA|TRBJ1-5|TRBV6-6
CASSWTDSNQPQHF
TGTGCCAGCAGTTGGACGGATAGCAATCAGCCCCAGCATTTT
>once|NA|TRBJ2-2|TRBV5-4
CASSVPQGSRTGELFF
TGTGCCAGCAGCGTCCCTCAGGGTTCACGCACCGGGGAGCTGTTTTTT
>NA|NA|TRBJ2-2|TRBV19
CASSPPVVSTGELFF
TGTGCCAGTAGTCCCCCGGTCGTGAGCACCGGGGAGCTGTTTTTT
>NA|NA|TRBJ2-1|TRBV6-6
CASSYGGSSYNEQFF
TGTGCCAGCAGTTACGGAGGGTCATCCTACAATGAGCAGTTCTTC
>NA|TRBD2|TRBJ2-5|TRBV2
CASSELLAGEETQYF
TGTGCCAGCAGTGAATTACTAGCGGGGGAAGAGACCCAGTACTTC
>few|NA|TRBJ1-1|TRBV9
CASSVQYMNTEAFF
TGTGCCAGCAGCGTACAGTACATGAACACTGAAGCTTTCTTT
>once|TRBD2|TRBJ2-2|TRBV7-2
CASSPSSGKNGELFF
TGTGCCAGCAGCCCCTCAAGCGGGAAGAACGGGGAGCTGTTTTTT
>NA|TRBD1|TRBJ2-7|TRBV12-5
CASGLSLGQNYEQYF
TGTGCTAGTGGTTTGTCCCTGGGACAGAACTACGAGCAGTACTTC
>NA|TRBD1|TRBJ2-3|TRBV7-2
CASSLVPGTGGADTQYF
TGTGCCAGCAGCTTAGTTCCCGGGACAGGGGGCGCAGATACGCAGTATTTT
>NA|NA|TRBJ2-5|TRBV7-2
CASSSEVLLVAGSETQYF
TGTGCCAGCAGTTCCGAAGTACTGCTCGTAGCCGGATCGGAGACCCAGTACTTC
>once|NA|TRBJ2-3|TRBV27
CASSTYRDSDTQYF
TGTGCCAGCAGTACGTACAGGGATTCAGATACGCAGTATTTT
>NA|NA|TRBJ2-5|TRBV30
CASGYGYQETQYF
TGTGCCTCAGGTTATGGGTATCAAGAGACCCAGTACTTC
>NA|NA|TRBJ2-3|TRBV18
CASSPVPTSVTDTQYF
TGTGCCAGCTCACCAGTCCCGACCAGCGTCACAGATACGCAGTATTTT
>NA|NA|TRBJ1-5|TRBV6-1
CASIWGPNQPQHF
TGTGCCAGCATTTGGGGGCCTAATCAGCCCCAGCATTTT
>NA|TRBD2|TRBJ2-1|TRBV9
CASSVAPSGRGDEQFF
TGTGCCAGCAGCGTAGCCCCTAGCGGGAGGGGGGATGAGCAGTTCTTC
>NA|NA|TRBJ1-1|TRBV5-1
CASSLDSSRSTEAFF
TGCGCCAGCAGCTTGGATTCGTCTAGGAGCACTGAAGCTTTCTTT
>NA|NA|TRBJ1-5|TRBV30
CAWSVRRDNQPQHF
TGTGCCTGGAGTGTACGCAGGGACAATCAGCCCCAGCATTTT
>NA|NA|TRBJ2-1|TRBV18
CASSPPGRLGDEQFF
TGTGCCAGCTCACCACCGGGTCGCCTCGGGGATGAGCAGTTCTTC
>NA|NA|TRBJ1-4|TRBV7-8
CASSRWVEKLFF
TGTGCCAGCAGTCGGTGGGTTGAAAAACTGTTTTTT
>NA|NA|TRBJ2-7|TRBV19
CASSTGQQGYEQYF
TGTGCCAGTAGTACTGGGCAACAGGGCTACGAGCAGTACTTC
>NA|NA|TRBJ1-5|TRBV7-8
CASSLDSSNQPQHF
TGTGCCAGCAGCCTAGACAGTAGCAATCAGCCCCAGCATTTT
>NA|NA|TRBJ1-2|TRBV7-2
CASSEQGYGYTF
TGTGCCAGCAGCGAACAGGGTTATGGCTACACCTTC
>NA|NA|TRBJ2-2|TRBV18
CASSSQGPGTGELFF
TGTGCCAGCTCATCTCAGGGGCCGGGCACCGGGGAGCTGTTTTTT
>NA|TRBD2|TRBJ2-7|TRBV6-6
CASRLADYSYEQYF
TGTGCCAGCAGGCTAGCGGACTACTCCTACGAGCAGTACTTC
>NA|NA|TRBJ2-5|TRBV29-1
CSVEQIQETQYF
TGCAGCGTTGAGCAGATCCAAGAGACCCAGTACTTC
>NA|NA|TRBJ2-7|TRBV30
CAWSGTLLGEQYF
TGTGCCTGGTCCGGGACCCTTTTGGGCGAGCAGTACTTC